The source of this T cell receptor (beta chain) is a study of T-cell memory formation after mild COVID-19 (dated by TCRdb to the early 2020s). Context from the whole study: Most TCR sequence clusters were specific to one of the two donors. T-cell clones expanding and contracting after mild COVID-19 in a couple of donors were tracked by longitudinal TCRalpha and TCRbeta repertoire sequencing. Two young, previously healthy adult volunteers made up the cohort, one male and one female.

The reads were generated on an Illumina NovaSeq 6000. TCRalpha and TCRbeta cDNA libraries were constructed by 5'RACE with constant-segment primers, with sample barcodes and unique molecular identifiers being introduced. Trizol reagent was used to extract RNA from every sample. Libraries were amplified in two PCR steps, with a second sample barcode and Illumina TruSeq adapters added in the second step. The libraries were sequenced on an Illumina NovaSeq using 2 x 150 bp paired-end reads. The paper's data handling went like this. Reads were demultiplexed and collapsed into UMI-guided consensus sequences with migec v1.2.7. Using mixcr v2.1.11, UMI consensuses were aligned to TRA and TRB V and J templates and then assembled into clonotypes. A clonotype was counted as expanded or contracted only if both edgeR and NoisET called the change significant, with noise models trained on biological replicates. For edgeR calls, the thresholds were a false discovery rate-adjusted p below 0.01 and a log2 fold-change of 1. As an exploratory analysis of dynamics, max-normalized trajectories of the 1000 most abundant clonotypes were examined with PCA combined with hierarchical clustering. Separately sequenced CD4+ and CD8+ repertoires were used to assign a CD4 or CD8 phenotype to each responding clone. Using fastp trimming at Q25 and MiXCR clonotype assembly, TCRdb reanalyzed the public sequencing data and kept in-frame beta chains. Identical CDR3 proteins give one entry, which carries the most common genes and DNA. The V and J calls and clone size come from TCRdb's table, not from the authors' own analysis. In this sample the table shows 120,000 to 150,000 distinct CDR3 sequences, around 21% of which occur a single time. About 2.3% of the sample is taken by the ten largest.

Paper-wide results and their limitations: The detection of some responding clones in pre-infection memory suggests that pre-existing cross-reactive memory T cells joined the SARS-CoV-2 response. Clones that contracted from day 15 to 85 showed balanced CD4/CD8 phenotypes, whereas a second wave of clones that expanded from day 15 to 37 leaned towards CD4+. The second-wave clones that peaked on day 37 were not confirmed to be SARS-CoV-2 specific. Contracting CD4+ clones were found mainly in CM and EM memory subsets, while CD8+ clones were enriched in EMRA. Only two mild cases were covered by the study, and larger cohorts that include severe cases with pre-infection samples were considered necessary.

Ficoll-Paque density gradient centrifugation was the method used to isolate PBMCs. On this clonotype itself: Which antigen it targets is not known. The input lacks base qualities; no much larger clone sits a single base away.

The CDR3, cysteine through phenylalanine, is 11 amino acids long. This entry keeps only the CDR3 DNA: 33 bases, framed from base 1. The origin of this receptor is an adult woman who had mild COVID-19 (a few samples of this study predate the infection). The sample titles of this study are shuffled in the database, so cell type and time point are left out; the donor was told from shared clones. The chain links TRBV21-1 with TRBJ2-7; the D call TRBD1 from the table was never checked on the DNA. TRBV21-1 is a known pseudogene. The sequencing input was PBMCs or a T cell subset sorted from them (not recorded which). CDR3 region: CASSSTGVQYF. DNA sequence: TGTGCCAGCAGCAGTACAGGGGTGCAGTACTTC.